The sequence of this T cell receptor beta chain was determined in a study of beta chain features in type 1 diabetes. In the study overall: The study found patients and healthy donors alike in age, gender and cell yields.

Study-wide results and limits: A moderate, significant TCRB CDR3 shortening appeared in type 1 diabetes across four CD4+ subsets.

CDR1 and CDR2 from the germline V gene are SGHRS and YFSETQ. The CDR3 runs 15 residues. V was shortened by 6 bases and J by 3 bases, with 18 bases between the two germline ends. Expressed TCRB transcripts were sequenced after all isolated RNA was converted to cDNA. Only in-frame clones appear in the TCRdb table, and some are missing; sequencing was by immunoSEQ multiplex PCR. The sample carries about 180,000 clones, 7.8% recorded once. Notes on this clone: Its target is not known.

The clonotype comes from a woman aged 40 to 50 with type 1 diabetes. Sequencing was done on a sample of central memory CD4+ T cells from blood. The chain joins TRBV5-1 to TRBJ2-5; D is possibly TRBD1 (5 bases). This chain's CDR3 is CASTPIPSGKETQYF. Written as DNA, the CDR3 is TGCGCCAGCACCCCCATCCCCTCAGGGAAAGAGACCCAGTACTTC. The full variable domain, completed using reference TRBV5-1 and TRBJ2-5, is KAGVTQTPRYLIKTRGQQVTLSCSPISGHRSVSWYQQTPGQGLQFLFEYFSETQRNKGNFPGRFSGRQFSNSRSEMNVSTLELGDSALYLCASTPIPSGKETQYFGPGTRLLVL.